This is a list of T cell receptor beta chains from one sample in a study of blood T cells in healthy people across ages. TCRdb re-called the 5' RACE reads with MiXCR, one entry per CDR3 protein. Among about 400,000 distinct CDR3 sequences listed, roughly half were seen once. The source material was blood. The receptor set was obtained from a man aged 55 to 70 in good health. Each CDR3 is given with its conserved first and last residue. The D gene is left open where the match is weak. Size is omitted from some rows. Given values are once, few, many or a class for expanded clones.

j_call clone_size v_call d_call cdr3_nt cdr3_aa
TRBJ2-3 once TRBV25-1 TRBD2 TGTGCCAGCAGTCCCCGGAGGACTAGCCGCACAGATACGCGGTATTTT CASSPRRTSRTDTRYF
TRBJ1-5 few TRBV28 NA TGTGCCAGCAGCAGGGTCGGCGCCGGAGGCAATCAGCCCCAGCATTTT CASSRVGAGGNQPQHF
TRBJ2-2 NA TRBV10-1 NA TGCGCCAGCTCGGGGATAAACGGGGAGCTGTTTTTT CASSGINGELFF
TRBJ1-4 few TRBV5-1 NA TGCGCCAGCAGCTTGCCGGGTGCAACTAATGAAAAACTGTTTTTT CASSLPGATNEKLFF
TRBJ1-2 NA TRBV5-4 TRBD1 TGTGCCAGCAGCTTGATTGACAGGGTCTATGGCTACACCTTC CASSLIDRVYGYTF
TRBJ2-1 NA TRBV3-1 TRBD2 TGTGCCAGCAGCCAGACAGTGGGAGGGCCCAGGAATGAGCAGTTCTTC CASSQTVGGPRNEQFF
TRBJ2-7 NA TRBV20-1 NA TGCAGTGCTAAATCATACGAGCAGTACTTC CSAKSYEQYF
TRBJ2-6 NA TRBV10-3 TRBD1 TGTGCCAGTTACAGGGGCGGCCCTGGGGCCAACGTCCTGACTTTC CASYRGGPGANVLTF
TRBJ2-3 NA TRBV18 TRBD1 TGTGCCAGCTCACCAGTGTCCCCGAGGGGGCGGAGAGGCACAGATACGCAGTATTTT CASSPVSPRGRRGTDTQYF
TRBJ2-6 NA TRBV6-2/TRBV6-3 NA TGTGCCAGCAGTTGGACAGCCTCTGGGGCCAACGTCCTGACTTTC CASSWTASGANVLTF
TRBJ2-3 NA TRBV3-1 NA TGTGCCAGCAGCCAAGATTTCGGCACAGATACGCAGTATTTT CASSQDFGTDTQYF
TRBJ2-6 NA TRBV24-1 NA TGTGCCACCAGTGATTCAGGGGTCTCTGGGGCCAACGTCCTGACTTTC CATSDSGVSGANVLTF
TRBJ2-5 NA TRBV4-2 NA TGTGCCAGCAGCCAAGGGGCCTCCCCGGAGCGCCAAGAGACCCAGTACTTC CASSQGASPERQETQYF
TRBJ2-7 once TRBV25-1 TRBD2 TGTGCCAGCTCCGAAGGAGCATCTAGCGGCCCCTACGAGCAGTACTTC CASSEGASSGPYEQYF
TRBJ2-3 NA TRBV7-2 NA TGTGCCAGCAGCTCAAGGGGGGACGTGGATACGCAGTATTTT CASSSRGDVDTQYF
TRBJ1-2 NA TRBV19 NA TGTGCCAGTAGTATGGGCCAAGACTATGGCTACACCTTC CASSMGQDYGYTF
TRBJ2-1 NA TRBV6-5 NA TGTGCCAGCACCCGAGGGCAGCCCTACGAGCAGTTCTTC CASTRGQPYEQFF
TRBJ2-1 NA TRBV14 TRBD2 TGTGCCAGCAGCCCCGGACTAGGGCCTGGGGATGAGCAGTTCTTC CASSPGLGPGDEQFF
TRBJ2-7 NA TRBV30 NA TGTGCCTGGAAGACGGGAGTGGCAGCCTACGAGCAGTACTTC CAWKTGVAAYEQYF
TRBJ1-2 NA TRBV6-5 TRBD1 TGTGCCAGCAGGCTAACCGGGACAGCATATGGCTACACCTTC CASRLTGTAYGYTF
TRBJ1-2 NA TRBV20-1 TRBD1 TGCAGTGCTCGGATACGCGACAGGGGATCTAACTATGGCTACACCTTC CSARIRDRGSNYGYTF
TRBJ1-5 NA TRBV20-1 NA TGCAGTGCGAACCGGGACAAAAATCAGCCCCAGCATTTT CSANRDKNQPQHF
TRBJ2-7 NA TRBV3-1 NA TGTGCCAGCAGCCAACCCACGGGACTTACCGCTTTGTGGGACTACGAGCAGTACTTC CASSQPTGLTALWDYEQYF
TRBJ1-5 NA TRBV30 NA TGTGCCTGGCAAGGAGGTAGCAATCAGCCCCAGCATTTT CAWQGGSNQPQHF
TRBJ2-6 NA TRBV4-1 NA TGCGCCAGCAGCCAAGTGGAGATGGTGTCCGTCCTGACTTTC CASSQVEMVSVLTF
TRBJ2-5 NA TRBV9 TRBD2 TGTGCCAGCAGCCTAAGCGGGGGGGCCCGGGAGACCCAGTACTTC CASSLSGGARETQYF
TRBJ2-4 few TRBV6-1 NA TGTGCCAGCAGCCTGGGGGCTAGCAGGGCCAAAAACATTCAGTACTTC CASSLGASRAKNIQYF
TRBJ1-1 once TRBV5-1 TRBD1 TGCGCCAGCAGCTTCAGGGGGGCGGACACTGAAGCTTTCTTT CASSFRGADTEAFF
TRBJ2-1 few TRBV12-3/TRBV12-4 NA TGTGCCAGCAGTTTCGCGCGAGGTAATGAGCAGTTCTTC CASSFARGNEQFF
TRBJ2-5 once TRBV5-8 TRBD1 TGTGCCAGCAGTTCTTGGACAGGGAGAGAGACCCAGTACTTC CASSSWTGRETQYF
TRBJ2-1 few TRBV20-1 TRBD2 TGCAGTGCTCGAGACCGGGAGGTTGGGTATGAGCAGTTCTTC CSARDREVGYEQFF
TRBJ2-7 NA TRBV20-1 NA TGCAGTGCTAGAGAGGGAGGACGGGCCCCTTCCTACGAGCAGTACTTC CSAREGGRAPSYEQYF